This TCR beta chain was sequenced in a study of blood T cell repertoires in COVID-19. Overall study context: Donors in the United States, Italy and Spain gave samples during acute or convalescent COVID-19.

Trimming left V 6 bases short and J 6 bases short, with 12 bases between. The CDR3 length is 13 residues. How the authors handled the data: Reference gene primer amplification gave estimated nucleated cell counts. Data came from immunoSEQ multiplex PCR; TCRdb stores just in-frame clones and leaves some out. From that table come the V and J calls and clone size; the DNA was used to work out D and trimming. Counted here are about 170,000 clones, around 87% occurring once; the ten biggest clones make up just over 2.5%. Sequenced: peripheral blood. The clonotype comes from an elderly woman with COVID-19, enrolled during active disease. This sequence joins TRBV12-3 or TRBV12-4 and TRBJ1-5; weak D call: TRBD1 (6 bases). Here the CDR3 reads CASRAGGRQPQHF. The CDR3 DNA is TGTGCCAGCAGGGCGGGGGGCCGTCAGCCCCAGCATTTT.